This T cell receptor beta chain was recovered during a study of blood T cell repertoires in COVID-19. For the study at large: Whether acute or convalescent, the COVID-19 samples came from the United States, Italy and Spain.

In the original analysis: Estimated nucleated cell counts came from reference gene primer amplification. Some clones are missing from TCRdb's copy, which holds only in-frame ones; the method was immunoSEQ multiplex PCR. That table gives V, J and clone size, and the DNA gave D and trimming. The data contain 50,000 to 65,000 clones, more than 70% of them singletons. The CDR3 has 15 residues. With V trimmed by 7 bases and J by 5 bases, 6 bases remained unmatched. CDR1 and CDR2 from the germline V gene are MNHEY and SVGAGI. The sample was peripheral blood. The chain couples TRBV6-5 to TRBJ2-1, with 12 positions matching TRBD2. The clonotype was recovered from a human donor in a cohort sampled during active COVID-19. The CDR3 protein is CASTRLAGAHNEQFF. For the CDR3, the DNA is TGTGCCAGCACCCGACTAGCGGGGGCCCACAATGAGCAGTTCTTC.